This TCR beta chain was documented in a study of T cell responses to AZD1222 COVID-19 vaccine listed by TCRdb under 2021. The study in broad terms: AZD1222 recipients given second doses at about 4 weeks or at about 12 weeks were pooled, since spike-specific TCR depth and breadth were not found to differ between the two schedules. Trial participants were enrolled by age into subgroups of 18-55, 56-69 and 70-plus years, and about 150, 27 and 61 TCR-sequenced participants, respectively, were included in these subgroups. A total of 233 trial participants underwent TCR sequencing, of whom roughly 210 received two doses of AZD1222 and around 26 received two doses of the MenACWY control vaccine. General findings and caveats noted by the study authors: After two AZD1222 doses, spike-specific TCR breadth and depth were significantly higher than at day 0 and than in MenACWY recipients. The vaccine-associated CD4 TCRs covered the entire spike protein, and the dominant responses fell in regions 160-218 and 743-854. Most participants were white British and females outnumbered males, and the authors suggested that clonal diversity may have been underestimated. Because no day 14 peak-response samples were available, the repertoires could be characterized only after the peak T cell response. In the small 56-69-year group, the increase in depth fell short of significance, most likely because of low power. Only five or six AZD1222 recipients were SARS-CoV-2 seropositive at baseline, limiting conclusions about previously exposed vaccinees. Reportedly, close to half of the unique spike-specific TCRs recognized epitopes lying outside the regions that are mutated in the B.1.351 and B.1.1.7 variants.

The time point label on this specimen signifies: baseline before first vaccination. The vaccinee samples were drawn from two UK trials, COV001 and COV002, one of which was a single-blind randomized controlled phase 2/3 trial testing AZD1222 (ChAdOx1 nCoV-19) in healthy adults. For TCRbeta chain sequencing, PBMC samples were collected from trial participants at day 0 and at day 28 after the second dose. The CDR3, from cysteine to phenylalanine, totals 14 residues. Only the CDR3 region is kept as DNA, spanning 42 bases read in frame from base 1. As encoded in the germline V gene, CDR1 is LGHNA while CDR2 is YSLEER. Trimming at the junction amounts to 0 bases on V and 3 bases on J, and the germline ends lie 9 bases apart. Of note for this clone: The antigen it binds to is not known. No per-base quality is available; no much larger clone lies one base away. The same CDR3 can be traced to other DNA sequences in this sample.

The CDR3 regions of human TCRbeta chains were analyzed by immunosequencing. As for how the authors treated the data: TCRs in the repertoires were matched against a reference library of SARS-CoV-2-specific TCRs that had been generated with the MIRA antigen-specificity platform. Breadth meant the fraction of unique TCRs that were SARS-CoV-2-associated, whereas depth meant the fraction of total T cells that were SARS-CoV-2-associated. Each spike-specific TCR was assigned to its reactive spike region and to a CD4 or CD8 class using the MIRA data. Log10-transformed breadth and depth values were compared by one-way ANOVA with Sidak's multiple comparisons tests. TCRdb retrieved this table from immuneACCESS and kept in-frame rearrangements only. Not all clones are present; in checked studies, unresolved V genes account for under half, and no reason is known for the remainder. That table furnishes V, J and clone size, whereas the DNA furnished D and trimming. The sample table holds 130,000 or so clones, of which approximately 88% were seen once. Under 3.5% of the sample rests with the top ten.

This TCR was recovered from an adult in good health. Sample: peripheral blood, taken on day 0 of AZD1222 vaccination. The sequence joins TRBV4-3 to TRBJ2-7; the D gene is unclear. The CDR3 amino acid sequence is: CASSQDLVSYEQYF. The DNA sequence is given as TGCGCCAGCAGCCAAGATCTAGTTAGCTACGAGCAGTACTTC.